The source of this T cell receptor beta chain is a study of blood T cell repertoires in COVID-19. Study-wide background: The origin of the acute and convalescent COVID-19 samples was the United States, Italy and Spain.

As handled by the study authors: Amplification of reference gene primers was used by the study to estimate nucleated cell counts. This table comes from immunoSEQ multiplex PCR, and its TCRdb copy is limited to in-frame clones, with some not included. V and J calls and clone size come straight from that table; D and trimming were deduced from the DNA. The sample lists about 300,000 clones; over 75% were seen once. Per the germline V gene, CDR1 is LNHDA and CDR2 is SQIVND (reference sequence). Trimming cost V 9 bases and J 0 bases; bases outside gene matches: 11. CDR3 size: 19 residues. Across over 20 US areas, participants ranged in age from about 18 to 90 years. Clinical history as reported by participants underpinned cohort assignment.

Sequenced material: PBMCs or T cells enriched from blood (not recorded which). This sequence was found in a woman younger than 30 who had recovered from COVID-19. V and J are TRBV19 and TRBJ2-2; 15 positions match TRBD2. The CDR3 nucleotides are TGTGCCAGCCGAGGGACTAGCGGGGGGCCCTCTTCGAACACCGGGGAGCTGTTTTTT. Its translation: CASRGTSGGPSSNTGELFF.